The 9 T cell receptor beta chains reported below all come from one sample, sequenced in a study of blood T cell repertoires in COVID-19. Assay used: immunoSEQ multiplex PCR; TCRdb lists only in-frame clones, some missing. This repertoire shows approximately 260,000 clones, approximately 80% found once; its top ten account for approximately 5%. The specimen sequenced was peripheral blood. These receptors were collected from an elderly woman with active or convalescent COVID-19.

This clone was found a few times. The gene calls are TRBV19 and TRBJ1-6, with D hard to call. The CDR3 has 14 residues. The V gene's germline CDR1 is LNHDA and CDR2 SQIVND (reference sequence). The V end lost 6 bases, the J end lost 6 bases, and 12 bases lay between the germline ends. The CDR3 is CASRRLGVNSPLHF. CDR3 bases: TGTGCCAGTAGAAGATTGGGAGTTAATTCACCCCTCCACTTT.

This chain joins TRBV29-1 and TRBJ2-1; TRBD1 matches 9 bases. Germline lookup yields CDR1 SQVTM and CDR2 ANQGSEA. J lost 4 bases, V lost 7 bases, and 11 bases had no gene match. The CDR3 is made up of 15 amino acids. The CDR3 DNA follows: TGCAGCGCCCGGAGGGGACAGGGAGGGTACAATGAGCAGTTCTTC. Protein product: CSARRGQGGYNEQFF.

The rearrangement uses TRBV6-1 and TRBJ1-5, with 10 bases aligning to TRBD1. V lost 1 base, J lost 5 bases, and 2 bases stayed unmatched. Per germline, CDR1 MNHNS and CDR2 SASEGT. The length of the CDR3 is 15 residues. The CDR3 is CASSEGTGGYQPQHF. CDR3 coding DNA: TGTGCCAGCAGTGAAGGGACAGGGGGTTATCAGCCCCAGCATTTT.

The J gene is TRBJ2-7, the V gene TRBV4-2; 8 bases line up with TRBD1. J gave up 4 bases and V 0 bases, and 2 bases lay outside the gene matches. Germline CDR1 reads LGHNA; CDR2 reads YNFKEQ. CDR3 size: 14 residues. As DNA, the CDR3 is TGTGCCAGCAGCCAAGAGACAGGGGCGTACGAGCAGTACTTC. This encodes CASSQETGAYEQYF.

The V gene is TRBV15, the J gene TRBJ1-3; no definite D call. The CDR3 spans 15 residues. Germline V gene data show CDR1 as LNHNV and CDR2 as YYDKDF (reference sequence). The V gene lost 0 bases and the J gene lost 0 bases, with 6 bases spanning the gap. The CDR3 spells CATSRDRSSGNTIYF. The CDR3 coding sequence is TGTGCCACCAGCAGAGACAGGTCCTCTGGAAACACCATATATTTT.

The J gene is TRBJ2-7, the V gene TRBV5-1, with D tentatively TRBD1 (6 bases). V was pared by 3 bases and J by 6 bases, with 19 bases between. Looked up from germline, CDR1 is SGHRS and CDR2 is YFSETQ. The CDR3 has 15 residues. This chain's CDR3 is CASSSMTGTRPEQYF. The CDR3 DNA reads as TGCGCCAGCAGCTCTATGACCGGGACAAGGCCCGAGCAGTACTTC.

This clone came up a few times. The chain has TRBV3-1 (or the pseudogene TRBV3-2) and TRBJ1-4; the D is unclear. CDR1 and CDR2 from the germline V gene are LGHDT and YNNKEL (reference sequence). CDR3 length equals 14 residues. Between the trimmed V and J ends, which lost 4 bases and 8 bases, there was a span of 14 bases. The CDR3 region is CASSPLAGGEKLFF. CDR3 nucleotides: TGTGCCAGCAGCCCCTTGGCAGGAGGGGAAAAACTGTTTTTT.

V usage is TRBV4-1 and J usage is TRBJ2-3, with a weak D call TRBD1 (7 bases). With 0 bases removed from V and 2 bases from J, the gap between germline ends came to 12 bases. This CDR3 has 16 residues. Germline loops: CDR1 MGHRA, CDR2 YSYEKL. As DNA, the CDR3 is TGCGCCAGCAGCCAAGATCAGGGGGGTGCCACAGATACGCAGTATTTT. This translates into CASSQDQGGATDTQYF.

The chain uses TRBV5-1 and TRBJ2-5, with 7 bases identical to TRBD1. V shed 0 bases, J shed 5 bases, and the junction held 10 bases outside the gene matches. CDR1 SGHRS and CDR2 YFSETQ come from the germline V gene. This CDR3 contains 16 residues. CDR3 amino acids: CASSLGLDRLAETQYF. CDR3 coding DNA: TGCGCCAGCAGCTTGGGCCTGGACAGGCTGGCTGAGACCCAGTACTTC.